This TCR beta chain emerged from a study of control samples from healthy donors and cancer patients. The V gene lost 1 base and the J gene lost 2 bases, with 8 bases spanning the gap. This CDR3 is 14 amino acids long. Germline-derived CDR1 and CDR2 are SGHRS and YFSETQ. Some clones are missing from TCRdb's copy, which holds only in-frame ones; the method was immunoSEQ multiplex PCR. The sample yields around 100,000 clones, approximately 90% seen once. The sequencing input was PBMCs. V is TRBV5-1 and J is TRBJ2-3; D gene unclear. The source is a man aged 55 to 70 with lung cancer. The CDR3 protein is CASSLYGATDTQYF. The CDR3 DNA follows: TGCGCCAGCAGCTTGTATGGCGCCACAGATACGCAGTATTTT.